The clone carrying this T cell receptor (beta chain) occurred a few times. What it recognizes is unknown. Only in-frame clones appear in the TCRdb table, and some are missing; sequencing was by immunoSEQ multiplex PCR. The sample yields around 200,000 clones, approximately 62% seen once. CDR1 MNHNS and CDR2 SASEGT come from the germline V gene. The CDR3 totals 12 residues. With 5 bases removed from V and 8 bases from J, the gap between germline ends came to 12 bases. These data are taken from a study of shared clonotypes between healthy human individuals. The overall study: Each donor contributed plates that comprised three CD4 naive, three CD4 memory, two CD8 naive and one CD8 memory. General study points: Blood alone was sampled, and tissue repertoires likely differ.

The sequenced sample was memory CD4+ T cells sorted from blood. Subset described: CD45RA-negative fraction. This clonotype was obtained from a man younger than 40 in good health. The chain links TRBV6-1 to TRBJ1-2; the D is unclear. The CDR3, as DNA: TGTGCCAGCAGTAAGGACTACTGGGGCTACACCTTC. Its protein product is CASSKDYWGYTF.